This is a list of T cell receptor beta chains from one sample in a study of regulatory T cells in long-lasting Graves disease. TCRdb used MiXCR to reprocess the multiplex PCR reads, holding one entry per CDR3 protein. The table has about 460,000 distinct CDR3 sequences, roughly 15% seen once. The same sample was also used in a study of T cells in Graves' hyperthyroidism and ophthalmopathy.

Specimen: peripheral blood mononuclear cells (PBMCs), collected at new diagnosis, from a patient treated with antithyroid drugs. The source of these receptors is a woman between 50 and 59 years old with Graves disease. Each CDR3 is given with its conserved first and last residue. The D gene is left open where the match is weak. The size entry is marked missing in some rows and otherwise reads once, few, many or a size class.

v_gene	j_gene	d_gene	abundance	CDR3nt	CDR3aa
TRBV11-2	TRBJ2-7	TRBD1	many	TGTGCCAGCAGCCCGCGGGACAGGGGGTTTGTGTACGAGCAGTACTTC	CASSPRDRGFVYEQYF
TRBV3-1	TRBJ2-7	TRBD2	few	TGTGCCGGCAGCGGGACGGAATCCTACGAGCAGTACTTC	CAGSGTESYEQYF
TRBV20-1	TRBJ1-1	-	many	TGCAGTGCTCCCTACACCCATGAAGCTTTCTTT	CSAPYTHEAFF
TRBV7-6	TRBJ2-1	-	few	TGTGCCAGCAGCTTGGGGTCCCGGGGCCAACCCTACAATGAGCAGTTCTTC	CASSLGSRGQPYNEQFF
TRBV13	TRBJ2-7	-	-	TGTGCCAGCAGCTTAATAGGGGGTAGGTACGAGCAGTACTTC	CASSLIGGRYEQYF
TRBV11-2	TRBJ2-7	-	many	TGTGCCAGCAGCCTACAACTATCCTACGAGCAGTACTTC	CASSLQLSYEQYF
TRBV7-3	TRBJ1-1	-	many	TGTGCCACCCGACGGACGATCAACACTGAAGCTTTCTTT	CATRRTINTEAFF
TRBV10-3	TRBJ2-3	TRBD2	many	TGTGCCATCAGGCCGGGACTAGTAACAGATACGCAGTATTTT	CAIRPGLVTDTQYF
TRBV20-1	TRBJ2-5	TRBD2	-	TGCAGTGCTAGCGAACTAGCGGGAGTATTGGGGCAAGAGACCCAGTACTTC	CSASELAGVLGQETQYF
TRBV5-6	TRBJ2-7	-	many	TGTGCCAGCAGCCCAGTGGGGAGAAGCTCCTACGAGCAGTACTTC	CASSPVGRSSYEQYF
TRBV11-2	TRBJ2-1	-	few	TGTGCCAGCAGCTTTCGATACTCAGTTCACAATGAGCAGTTCTTC	CASSFRYSVHNEQFF
TRBV2	TRBJ2-7	-	-	TGTGCCAGCACCGGCCGACAGTTTCCCTACGAGCAGTACTTC	CASTGRQFPYEQYF
TRBV2	TRBJ2-7	-	-	TGTGCCAGCACATCCGAAGGCGGAAGCTCCTACGAGCAGTACTTC	CASTSEGGSSYEQYF
TRBV28	TRBJ2-4	TRBD1	many	TGTGCCAGCAGCCCAGGGGGCGTAAAAAACATTCAGTACTTC	CASSPGGVKNIQYF
TRBV9	TRBJ1-5	-	few	TGTGCCAGCAGCGTTAGCTCAGGGGTTGATCAGCCCCAGCATTTT	CASSVSSGVDQPQHF
TRBV18	TRBJ2-7	TRBD1	few	TGTGCCAGCTCACTCTTCGGGACAGAAACAAGCGAGCAGTACTTC	CASSLFGTETSEQYF
TRBV4-1	TRBJ2-5	-	few	TGCGCCAGCAGCCAAGGCTGGGTAGAGGAGACCCAGTACTTC	CASSQGWVEETQYF
TRBV20-1	TRBJ1-5	TRBD1	few	TGCAGTGCTACGCGGACAGGATCTTATAGCAATCAGCCCCAGCATTTT	CSATRTGSYSNQPQHF
TRBV2	TRBJ1-1	-	few	TGTGCCAGCAGTGAACAGGGGCTGGGCACTGAAGCTTTCTTT	CASSEQGLGTEAFF
TRBV10-3	TRBJ1-6	-	many	TGTGCCATCAGTGAGGGCCGGGAACATTCACCCCTCCACTTT	CAISEGREHSPLHF
TRBV6-5	TRBJ1-4	-	-	TGTGCCAGCAGTTACGGGGGAAACGAGGAAAAACTGTTTTTT	CASSYGGNEEKLFF
TRBV7-9	TRBJ1-1	-	many	TGTGCCAGCAGCTTATCCTGGGCGTATGTGAACGATAACATGAACACTGAAGCTTTCTTT	CASSLSWAYVNDNMNTEAFF
TRBV27	TRBJ2-1	TRBD2	many	TGTGCCAGCAGTGCCCTAGCGGGAGAGGGTGGTGAGCAGTTCTTC	CASSALAGEGGEQFF
TRBV9	TRBJ2-1	-	few	TGTGCCAGCAGCGTAGGGGCCGCGGCACCCTCCCTCAGGGGGCAGTTCTTC	CASSVGAAAPSLRGQFF
TRBV7-8	TRBJ2-3	TRBD2	many	TGTGCCAGCAGCTTAGCGTTGTCTGGTAGCGGGTTCACAGATACGCAGTATTTT	CASSLALSGSGFTDTQYF
TRBV3-1	TRBJ2-1	-	-	TGTGCCAGCAGCCAAGCGGGCAGGGGCTACAATGAGCAGTTCTTC	CASSQAGRGYNEQFF
TRBV5-4	TRBJ2-1	TRBD2	-	TGTGCCAGCAGCAGTACTAGCGGGAGCTCCTACAATGAGCAGTTCTTC	CASSSTSGSSYNEQFF
TRBV5-6	TRBJ2-3	TRBD2	-	TGTGCCAGCATAGGGGGAAAACTAGCGGGCGCAGATACGCAGTATTTT	CASIGGKLAGADTQYF
TRBV28	TRBJ1-1	TRBD1	many	TGTGCCAGCAGTATAACAAACAGGGGATCGAACACTGAAGCTTTCTTT	CASSITNRGSNTEAFF
TRBV12-3/TRBV12-4	TRBJ2-7	-	-	TGTGCCAGCAGCCACAGAGGACCCGACGCCGAGCAGTACTTC	CASSHRGPDAEQYF
TRBV10-3	TRBJ1-1	-	many	TGTGCCATCAGTGGGATAGGGGACACTGAAGCTTTCTTT	CAISGIGDTEAFF
TRBV5-1	TRBJ2-5	TRBD1	many	TGCGCCAGCAGCTTACAGGGGGCTGTAGGAGAGACCCAGTACTTC	CASSLQGAVGETQYF
TRBV5-5	TRBJ2-1	-	many	TGTGCCAGCAGCTGGCTGGAGGGAGGACCCCTCGTGTATGAGCAGTTCTTC	CASSWLEGGPLVYEQFF
TRBV7-9	TRBJ1-1	TRBD1	many	TGTGCCAGCAGCCCAGACAGGGGCCGCGCGAACACTGAAGCTTTCTTT	CASSPDRGRANTEAFF
TRBV5-5	TRBJ1-1	-	many	TGTGCCAGCAGCTTGAACGCGGGACACATGAACACTGAAGCTTTCTTT	CASSLNAGHMNTEAFF
TRBV2	TRBJ2-7	TRBD2	many	TGTGCCAGCACCACTAGCGGGAGGGCAACCTACGAGCAGTACTTC	CASTTSGRATYEQYF
TRBV19	TRBJ2-1	-	-	TGTGCCTGCGGCTACAATGAGCAGTTCTTC	CACGYNEQFF
TRBV28	TRBJ2-3	-	many	TGTGCCAGCAGTCCGGGGGGCCCAGGGGATACGCAGTATTTT	CASSPGGPGDTQYF
TRBV10-3	TRBJ2-3	TRBD2	-	TGTGCCATCAGTGAAGGTCGGCTAGCGGGAGGGCCAAAATATAGCACAGATACGCAGTATTTT	CAISEGRLAGGPKYSTDTQYF
TRBV30	TRBJ2-5	TRBD2	few	TGTGCCTGGAGTAAAAAGGGAGGGAAGGAGACCCAGTACTTC	CAWSKKGGKETQYF
TRBV5-1	TRBJ2-1	-	many	TGCGCCAGCAGCTTGGATGGACAGCTATACAATGAGCAGTTCTTC	CASSLDGQLYNEQFF
TRBV9	TRBJ2-6	-	many	TGTGCCAGCAGCGCAACCGGACGCCCGCGGGGCTCTGGGGCCAACGTCCTGACTTTC	CASSATGRPRGSGANVLTF
TRBV29-1	TRBJ2-1	TRBD2	few	TGCAGCGTATACCTTGTAAGCGGGAGGGCTAACTCCTACAATGAGCAGTTCTTC	CSVYLVSGRANSYNEQFF
TRBV6-1	TRBJ1-2	-	few	TGTGCCAGCAGTGTGACCCAGGGGCCGCCGAGGGGCTACACCTTC	CASSVTQGPPRGYTF
TRBV7-9	TRBJ2-1	TRBD2	-	TGTGCCAGCAGCTTGGAAGCGGGAGTTCCTTACATCTCCTACAATGAGCAGTTCTTC	CASSLEAGVPYISYNEQFF
TRBV28	TRBJ1-4	TRBD1	many	TGTGCCAGCAGGCCCAGGGGGCGGGACAATGAAAAACTGTTTTTT	CASRPRGRDNEKLFF
TRBV29-1	TRBJ2-7	-	many	TGCAGCGTGGGGTTCGGGCTGTTAGAATACGAGCAGTACTTC	CSVGFGLLEYEQYF
TRBV9	TRBJ2-5	TRBD2	few	TGTGCCAGCAGCGTAGCGGCTAGCGGGGGCCAAGAGACCCAGTACTTC	CASSVAASGGQETQYF
TRBV12-5	TRBJ2-1	TRBD1	few	TGTGCTAGTGGTTTGGCGTTCGGGACAGGGATCAATGAGCAGTTCTTC	CASGLAFGTGINEQFF
TRBV19	TRBJ1-2	-	-	TGTGCCAGTAGTCCCCAACAGGGCGTCTATGGCTACACCTTC	CASSPQQGVYGYTF
TRBV11-2	TRBJ2-7	-	many	TGTGCCAGCAGCTCCCCCGGGACTCCTGAGCAGTACTTC	CASSSPGTPEQYF
TRBV28	TRBJ1-1	-	many	TGTGCCAGCACCCCGAATGGACACACTGAAGCTTTCTTT	CASTPNGHTEAFF